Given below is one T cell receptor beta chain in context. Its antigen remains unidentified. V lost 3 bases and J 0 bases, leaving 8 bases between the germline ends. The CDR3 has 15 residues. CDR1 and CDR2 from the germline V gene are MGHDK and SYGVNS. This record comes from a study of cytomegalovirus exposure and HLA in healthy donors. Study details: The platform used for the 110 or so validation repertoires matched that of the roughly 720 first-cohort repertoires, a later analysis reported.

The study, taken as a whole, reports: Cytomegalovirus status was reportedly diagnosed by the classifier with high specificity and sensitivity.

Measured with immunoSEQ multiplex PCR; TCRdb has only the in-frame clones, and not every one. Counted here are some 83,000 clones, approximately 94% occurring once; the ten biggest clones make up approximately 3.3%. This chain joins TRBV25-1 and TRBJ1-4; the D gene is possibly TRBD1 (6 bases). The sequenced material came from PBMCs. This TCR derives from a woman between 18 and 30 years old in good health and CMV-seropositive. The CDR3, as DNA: TGTGCCAGCAGTGATTGGACAGCAACTAATGAAAAACTGTTTTTT. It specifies CASSDWTATNEKLFF.